The 9 T cell receptor beta chains given below trace back to one sample, sequenced in a study of shared clonotypes between healthy human individuals. Using immunoSEQ multiplex PCR, the repertoire was profiled, and TCRdb retains in-frame clones only, with some absent. Here the sample spans approximately 500,000 clones, about 72% being singletons. The sample comprised PBMCs. Receptors were obtained from a woman aged 40 to 50 in good health. Some clones in this sample may be carry-over from other donors' samples.

A remark on this clone: A read error is likely here: a far larger clone is one base away. Other DNA variants within this sample encode the same CDR3. The chain has TRBV30 and TRBJ1-1, with D hard to call. There are 13 residues in the CDR3. Germline lookup yields CDR1 GTSNPN and CDR2 SVGIG (reference sequence). Here the CDR3 reads CASRHPQNTEAFF. The CDR3 DNA sequence: TGTGCCTCAAGACACCCCCAGAACACTGAGGCTTTCTTT.

This chain links TRBV29-1 with TRBJ2-2; D call uncertain. There are 12 residues in the CDR3. V was pared by 4 bases and J by 7 bases, with 10 bases between. CDR1 SQVTM and CDR2 ANQGSEA come from the germline V gene. The CDR3 DNA reads as TGCAGCGTTGTCAAGGGAATCGGGGAGCTGTTTTTT. Translation: CSVVKGIGELFF.

The J gene is TRBJ2-5, the V gene TRBV6-1; D might be TRBD1 or TRBD2, each matching 7 bases. Germline-derived CDR1 and CDR2 are MNHNS and SASEGT. The CDR3 totals 19 residues. V was trimmed by 4 bases and J by 1 base, leaving 25 bases between them. Here the CDR3 reads CASSAQRGGYRGGQETQYF. CDR3 DNA sequence: TGTGCCAGCAGTGCACAGAGGGGGGGATACAGGGGTGGCCAAGAGACCCAGTACTTC.

CDR3 nucleotide sequence: TGTGCCAGCAGCTATATGATTAGCGGGATTACAGATACGCAGTATTTT. Amino acid sequence: CASSYMISGITDTQYF. This rearrangement joins TRBV11-2 to TRBJ2-3; TRBD2 matches 8 bases. Trimming took 4 bases from V and 3 from J; bases not matched to a gene: 9. CDR3 length: 16 residues. Per the germline V gene, CDR1 is SGHAT and CDR2 is FQNNGV.

J is TRBJ2-7 and V is TRBV9; D uncertain. V lost 4 bases and J lost 9, with 20 bases in between. In germline, CDR1 is SGDLS, CDR2 YYNGEE. The CDR3 contains 14 residues. The chain's CDR3 is CASSLGRRLGGQYF. The CDR3 DNA sequence: TGTGCCAGCAGCCTAGGCAGGAGATTAGGCGGGCAGTACTTC.

The chain joins TRBV6-1 to TRBJ1-5, with 7 bases aligning to TRBD1. The CDR3 is made up of 18 amino acids. CDR1 is MNHNS and CDR2 is SASEGT in the germline V gene. Unmatched junction bases numbered 11, after V lost 0 bases and J lost 3 bases. The CDR3 is CASSEAQWTGTHNQPQHF. The CDR3 DNA follows: TGTGCCAGCAGTGAAGCCCAGTGGACAGGCACGCACAATCAGCCCCAGCATTTT.

This chain links TRBV18 with TRBJ1-5; TRBD1 matches 10 bases. Germline V gives CDR1 KGHSH, CDR2 LQKENI. The CDR3 covers 18 residues. The V and J ends lost 2 bases and 0 bases, in that order; junction bases with no gene match: 7. The CDR3 DNA is TGTGCCAGCTCACCAGTCAGGGACAGGGGCTATAGCAATCAGCCCCAGCATTTT. Translation: CASSPVRDRGYSNQPQHF.

The chain employs TRBV29-1 and TRBJ1-4; D is unclear. CDR3 size: 10 residues. Germline V gives CDR1 SQVTM, CDR2 ANQGSEA. Trimming removed 4 bases at V and 8 bases at J, with 5 bases between. CDR3 loop: CSVGEEKLFF. The DNA of the CDR3 is TGCAGCGTTGGTGAGGAAAAACTGTTTTTT.

CDR3 sequence (DNA): TGTGCCAGCAGCCGGACAGGGGGCACTGAAGCTTTCTTT. Its protein product is CASSRTGGTEAFF. The V call is TRBV7-2, the J call TRBJ1-1; 10 bases align to TRBD1. V lost 5 bases and J lost 4; bases outside the gene matches: 1. Germline loops: CDR1 SGHTA, CDR2 FQGNSA. This CDR3 region has 13 residues.